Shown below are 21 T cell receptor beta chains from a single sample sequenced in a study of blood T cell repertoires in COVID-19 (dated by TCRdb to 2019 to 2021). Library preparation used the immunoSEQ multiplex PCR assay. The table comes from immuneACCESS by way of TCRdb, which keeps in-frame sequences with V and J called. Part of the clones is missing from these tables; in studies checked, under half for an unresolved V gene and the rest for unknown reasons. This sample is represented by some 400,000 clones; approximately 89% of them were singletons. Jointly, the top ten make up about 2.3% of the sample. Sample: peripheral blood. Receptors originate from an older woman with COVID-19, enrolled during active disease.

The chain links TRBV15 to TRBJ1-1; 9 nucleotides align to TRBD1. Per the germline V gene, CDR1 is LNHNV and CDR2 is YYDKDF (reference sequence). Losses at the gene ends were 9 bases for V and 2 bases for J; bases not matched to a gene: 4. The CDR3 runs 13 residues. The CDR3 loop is CATKGQGNTEAFF. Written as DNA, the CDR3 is TGTGCCACGAAGGGACAGGGCAACACTGAAGCTTTCTTT.

The CDR3, as DNA: TGTGCCAGCAGTGAGGACAGGAGGAACACTGAAGCTTTCTTT. This sequence encodes CASSEDRRNTEAFF. V is TRBV6-4 and J is TRBJ1-1; 7 positions agree with TRBD1. The CDR3 loop spans 14 amino acids. CDR1 MRHNA and CDR2 SNTAGT come from the germline V gene. Losses at the gene ends were 3 bases for V and 1 base for J; bases not matched to a gene: 2.

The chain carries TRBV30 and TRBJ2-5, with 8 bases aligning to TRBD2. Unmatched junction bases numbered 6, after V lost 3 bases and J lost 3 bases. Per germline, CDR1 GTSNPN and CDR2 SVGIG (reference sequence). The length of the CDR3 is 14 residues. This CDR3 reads CAWSSSGIKETQYF. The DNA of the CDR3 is TGTGCCTGGAGCAGTAGCGGGATAAAAGAGACCCAGTACTTC.

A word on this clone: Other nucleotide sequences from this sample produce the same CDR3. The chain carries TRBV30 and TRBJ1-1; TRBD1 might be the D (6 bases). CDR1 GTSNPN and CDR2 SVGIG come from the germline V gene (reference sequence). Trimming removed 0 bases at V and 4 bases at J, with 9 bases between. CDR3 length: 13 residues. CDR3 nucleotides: TGTGCCTGGAGTGTTGGGGGCGGCACTGAAGCTTTCTTT. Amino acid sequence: CAWSVGGGTEAFF. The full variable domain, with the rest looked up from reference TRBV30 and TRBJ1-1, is SQTIHQWPATLVQPVGSPLSLECTVEGTSNPNLYWYRQAAGRGLQLLFYSVGIGQISSEVPQNLSASRPQDRQFILSSKKLLLSDSGFYLCAWSVGGGTEAFFGQGTRLTVV.

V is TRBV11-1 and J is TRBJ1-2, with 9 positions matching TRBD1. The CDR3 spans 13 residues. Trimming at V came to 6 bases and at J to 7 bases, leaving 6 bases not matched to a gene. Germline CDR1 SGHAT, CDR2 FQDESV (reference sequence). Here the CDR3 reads CASRKTGGGGYTF. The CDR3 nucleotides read TGTGCCAGCAGGAAAACAGGGGGCGGTGGCTACACCTTC.

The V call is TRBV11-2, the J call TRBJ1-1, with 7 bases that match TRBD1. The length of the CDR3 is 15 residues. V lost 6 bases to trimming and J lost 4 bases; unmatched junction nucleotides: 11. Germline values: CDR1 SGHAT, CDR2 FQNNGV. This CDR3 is CASRETTGAGTEAFF. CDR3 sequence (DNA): TGTGCCAGCAGAGAAACCACAGGGGCGGGCACTGAAGCTTTCTTT.

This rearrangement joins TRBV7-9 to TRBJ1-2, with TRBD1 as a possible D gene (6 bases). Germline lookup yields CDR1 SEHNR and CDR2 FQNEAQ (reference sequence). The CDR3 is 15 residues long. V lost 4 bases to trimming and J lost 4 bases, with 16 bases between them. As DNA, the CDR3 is TGTGCCAGCAGCTCCCAACAGGGAGCGGCCTATGGCTACACCTTC. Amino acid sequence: CASSSQQGAAYGYTF.

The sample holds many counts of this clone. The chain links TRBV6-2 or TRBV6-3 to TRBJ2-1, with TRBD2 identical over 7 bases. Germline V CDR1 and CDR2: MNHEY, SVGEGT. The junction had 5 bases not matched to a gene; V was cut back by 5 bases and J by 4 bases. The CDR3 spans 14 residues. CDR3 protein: CASSIPGGYNEQFF. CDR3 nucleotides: TGTGCCAGCAGTATCCCGGGGGGATACAATGAGCAGTTCTTC.

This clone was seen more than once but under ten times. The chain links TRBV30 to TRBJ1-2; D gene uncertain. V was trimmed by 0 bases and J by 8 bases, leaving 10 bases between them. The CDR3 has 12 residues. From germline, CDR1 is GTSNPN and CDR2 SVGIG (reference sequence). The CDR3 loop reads CAWSVRDEGYTF. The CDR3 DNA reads TGTGCCTGGAGTGTACGCGATGAAGGCTACACCTTC.

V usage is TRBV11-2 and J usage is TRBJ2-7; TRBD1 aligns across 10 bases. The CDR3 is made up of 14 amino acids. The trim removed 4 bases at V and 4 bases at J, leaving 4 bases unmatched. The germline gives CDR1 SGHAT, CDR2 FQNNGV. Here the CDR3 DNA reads TGTGCCAGCAGCTCAGGGACAGGGGTTTACGAGCAGTACTTC. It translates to CASSSGTGVYEQYF.

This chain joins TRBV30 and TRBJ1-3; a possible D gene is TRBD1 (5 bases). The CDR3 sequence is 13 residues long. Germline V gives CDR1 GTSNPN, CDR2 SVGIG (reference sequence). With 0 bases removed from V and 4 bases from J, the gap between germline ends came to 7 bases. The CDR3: CAWSVWGGNTIYF. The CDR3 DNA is TGTGCCTGGAGTGTATGGGGCGGAAACACCATATATTTT.

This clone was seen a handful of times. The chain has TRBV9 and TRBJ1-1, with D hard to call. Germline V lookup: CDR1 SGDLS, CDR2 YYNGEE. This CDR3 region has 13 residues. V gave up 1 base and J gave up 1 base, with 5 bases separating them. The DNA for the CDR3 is TGTGCCAGCAGCGTATCGAGGAACACTGAAGCTTTCTTT. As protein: CASSVSRNTEAFF.

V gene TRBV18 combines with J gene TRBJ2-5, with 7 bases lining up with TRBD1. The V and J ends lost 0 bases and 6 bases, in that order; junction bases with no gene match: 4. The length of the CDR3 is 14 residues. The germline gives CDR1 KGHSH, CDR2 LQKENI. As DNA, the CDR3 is TGTGCCAGCTCACCACCGGCACAGGGGAAGACCCAGTACTTC. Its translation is CASSPPAQGKTQYF.

CDR3 DNA sequence: TGTGCCAGTAGTATCGGGGGGGCAACTAATGAAAAACTGTTTTTT. Protein sequence: CASSIGGATNEKLFF. This sequence joins TRBV19 and TRBJ1-4, with D perhaps matching TRBD1 (5 bases). Trimming cost V 3 bases and J 0 bases, with 8 bases left between them. The CDR3 is made up of 15 amino acids. Germline V lookup: CDR1 LNHDA, CDR2 SQIVND (reference sequence).

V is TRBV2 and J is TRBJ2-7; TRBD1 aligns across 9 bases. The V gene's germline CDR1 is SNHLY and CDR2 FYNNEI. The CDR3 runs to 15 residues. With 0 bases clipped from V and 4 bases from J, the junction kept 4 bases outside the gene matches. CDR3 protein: CASSEAGTGKYEQYF. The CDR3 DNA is TGTGCCAGCAGTGAAGCCGGGACAGGGAAATACGAGCAGTACTTC. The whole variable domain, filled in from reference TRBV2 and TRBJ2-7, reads EPEVTQTPSHQVTQMGQEVILRCVPISNHLYFYWYRQILGQKVEFLVSFYNNEISEKSEIFDDQFSVERPDGSNFTLKIRSTKLEDSAMYFCASSEAGTGKYEQYFGPGTRLTVT.

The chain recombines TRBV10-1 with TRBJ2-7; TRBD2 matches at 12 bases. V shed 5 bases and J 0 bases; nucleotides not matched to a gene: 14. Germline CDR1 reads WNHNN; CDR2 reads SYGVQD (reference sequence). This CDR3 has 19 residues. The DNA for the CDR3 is TGCGCCAGCAGTCTTCGCGGGTCTAGCGGGGGGGTAGGCTCCTACGAGCAGTACTTC. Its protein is CASSLRGSSGGVGSYEQYF.

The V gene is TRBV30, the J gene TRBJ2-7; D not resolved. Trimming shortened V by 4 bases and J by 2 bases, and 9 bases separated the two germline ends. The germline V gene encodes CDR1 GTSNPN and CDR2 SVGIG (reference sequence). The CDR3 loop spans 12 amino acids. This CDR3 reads CAWKAGPYEQYF. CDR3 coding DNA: TGTGCCTGGAAGGCAGGTCCCTACGAGCAGTACTTC.

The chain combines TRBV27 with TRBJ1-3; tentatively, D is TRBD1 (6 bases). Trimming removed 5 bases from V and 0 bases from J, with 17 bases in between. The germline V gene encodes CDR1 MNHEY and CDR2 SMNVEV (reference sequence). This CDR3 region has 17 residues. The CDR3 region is CASSRTWTESSGNTIYF. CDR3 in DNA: TGTGCCAGCAGTCGGACCTGGACAGAGAGCTCTGGAAACACCATATATTTT.

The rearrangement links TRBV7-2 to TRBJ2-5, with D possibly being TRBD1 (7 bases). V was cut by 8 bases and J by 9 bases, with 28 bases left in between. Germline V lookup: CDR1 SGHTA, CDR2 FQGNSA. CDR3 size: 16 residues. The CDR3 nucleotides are TGTGCCAGCCGCCAGGGGGTTCGGGACTCCTCGAGGGCCCAGTACTTC. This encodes CASRQGVRDSSRAQYF.

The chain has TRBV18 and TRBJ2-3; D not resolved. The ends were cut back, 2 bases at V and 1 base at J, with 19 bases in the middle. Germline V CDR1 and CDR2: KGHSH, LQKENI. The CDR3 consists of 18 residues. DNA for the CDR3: TGTGCCAGCTCACCATTGGTCATTACGAAACATCGCACAGATACGCAGTATTTT. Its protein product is CASSPLVITKHRTDTQYF.

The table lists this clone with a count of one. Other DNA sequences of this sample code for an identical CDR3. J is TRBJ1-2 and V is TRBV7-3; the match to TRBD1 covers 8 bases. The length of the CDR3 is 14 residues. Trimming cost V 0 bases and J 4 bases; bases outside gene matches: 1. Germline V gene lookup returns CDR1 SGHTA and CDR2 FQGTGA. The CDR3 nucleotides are TGTGCCAGCAGCTTAACCGGACAGGGCTATGGCTACACCTTC. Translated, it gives CASSLTGQGYGYTF.